This T cell receptor beta chain appears in the sequencing data of a study of blood T cell repertoires in COVID-19. Study-wide background: The samples span acute and convalescent COVID-19 from the United States, Italy and Spain.

V shed 4 bases, J shed 4 bases, and the junction held 1 base outside the gene matches. The CDR3 contains 13 residues. CDR1 WNHNN and CDR2 SYGVQD come from the germline V gene (reference sequence). This clone was observed a single time. Study processing details: Reference gene primer amplification gave nucleated cell count estimates. Some clones are missing from TCRdb's copy, which holds only in-frame ones; the method was immunoSEQ multiplex PCR. D and trimming were read from the DNA, whereas the V and J calls and clone size are those reported in that table. The sample shows around 180,000 clones, more than 80% of them seen only once.

The sample taken for sequencing was peripheral blood. This TCR was sampled from a human donor in a cohort sampled during active COVID-19. The V call is TRBV10-1, the J call TRBJ2-7, with 10 bases matching TRBD2. Written as DNA, the CDR3 is TGCGCCAGCAGTGCTAGCGGGGGTTACGAGCAGTACTTC. Translation gives CASSASGGYEQYF.